This record covers a single T cell receptor beta chain. The data derive from a study of blood T cell repertoires in COVID-19. The wider study: Material from acute and convalescent COVID-19 was sourced from the United States, Italy and Spain. In each case, the material was cDNA or gDNA derived from T cells, B-cell-depleted T cells, or PBMCs.

Per the study methods: Amplified reference gene primers provided the basis for estimating nucleated cell counts. Produced via immunoSEQ multiplex PCR; TCRdb's table is partial and in-frame only. V and J calls and clone size come straight from that table; D and trimming were deduced from the DNA. The sample carries some 120,000 clones, approximately 80% recorded once. The CDR3 consists of 14 residues. In germline, CDR1 is SGHVS, CDR2 FQNEAQ. Deletions cut 1 base from V and 2 bases from J, with 8 bases between. The chain recombines TRBV7-8 with TRBJ1-2, with a weak D call TRBD1 (5 bases). Sequenced sample: peripheral blood. The TCR was taken from a human donor in a cohort sampled during active COVID-19. The CDR3 coding sequence is TGTGCCAGCAGCTTAGTTCAGGGAAACTATGGCTACACCTTC. Translation gives CASSLVQGNYGYTF. Looking up the rest from reference TRBV7-8 and TRBJ1-2 gives the full variable domain: GAGVSQSPRYKVAKRGQDVALRCDPISGHVSLFWYQQALGQGPEFLTYFQNEAQLDKSGLPSDRFFAERPEGSVSTLKIQRTQQEDSAVYLCASSLVQGNYGYTFGSGTRLTVV.